This T cell receptor (beta chain) derives from a study of identical twins (TCRdb year 2016). General notes on the study: To test whether fetal clonotypes persist, the study used deep sequencing on TCR alpha and beta repertoires from monozygotic twins, unrelated adults of various ages, and cord blood. To rule out contamination, the twin experiments were replicated at different times with different library preparation protocols.

Preparation of the library involved 5' RACE. Sequencing was carried out with an Illumina HiSeq 2000. A universal primer binding site was introduced by template switching, and a unique molecular identifier was present in the final cDNA, enabling accurate counting of TCR cDNA molecules. Specific primers in the conserved constant-segment region were used to synthesize first-strand cDNA for the TCR alpha and beta chains. Each cDNA library was double barcoded, with a SMART-Mk sample barcode plus Illumina barcodes, to control for contamination. TruSeq adapter sequences along with Illumina sample barcodes were introduced in two successive PCR steps. The TCR alpha and beta cDNA libraries were sequenced on the Illumina HiSeq platform using custom primers. In the paper's pipeline: Unique molecular identifiers were extracted from raw reads with MiGEC, and CDR3 positions were determined with MiXCR. For each individual, recombination models were inferred using an EM algorithm with the repgenHMM and IGoR tools. Shared clonotypes were analyzed with the tcR package in R, and sharing was normalized by the product of cloneset sizes. To study raw recombination free of thymic and clonal selection effects, out-of-frame nonproductive sequences were analyzed. Using fastp trimming at Q25 and MiXCR clonotype assembly, TCRdb reanalyzed the public sequencing data and kept in-frame beta chains. Identical CDR3 protein sequences are pooled into one entry, listed with their most common genes and DNA. What appears here as the V and J calls and clone size reflects TCRdb's work, not the paper's. This sample comprises 300,000 to 400,000 distinct CDR3 sequences, more than 9% of them detected only once. Roughly 7% of the sample rests with the top ten.

A few counts support this clonotype. Its specific antigen is unknown. Per-base qualities were not stored, and no clone one base away is much larger. All donors were healthy Caucasians. The twin cohort comprised three pairs of female monozygotic twins, all aged about 18 to 29 years. Positive isolation kits from Invitrogen were used to isolate the CD4+ and CD8+ T cell populations. Broad study findings and their caveats: Conclusions relied on cross-sectional statistical analysis, since the same donors could not be followed over many years. In monozygotic twins, out-of-frame TCR alpha sharing was systematically underestimated by recombination models, although the models agreed with sharing between unrelated individuals. Abundant cord blood beta clonotypes carried fewer insertions; young adult naive repertoires showed a weaker similar trend, while memory repertoires showed none. Compared with coincidental sharing between unrelated individuals, an excess of low generation-probability sequences was observed among out-of-frame TCR alpha sequences shared between twins. Invariant T cells such as MAIT and iNKT could partly confound zero-insertion analyses, though diverse VJ usage argued against this for most clonotypes. Excess twin sharing in beta out-of-frame sequences was weaker because fewer shared sequences lowered the signal-to-noise ratio.

V lost 5 bases and J lost 7 bases, and the count of bases not matched to a germline gene is 21. The CDR3 numbers 18 residues from cysteine through phenylalanine. The only DNA kept is the CDR3, 54 bases in frame from the first base. CDR1 and CDR2 (SGHVS, FQNEAQ) derive from the germline V gene. Another study also made use of these data, one on yellow fever vaccine responses in identical twins. Reported in the second study: The T cell response to vaccination in identical twins was reported by the authors to appear partly convergent and partly personalized. The study precisely tracked vaccine-responding T cell clones in identical twins.

Sample: CD8+ T cells sorted from blood. The V gene is TRBV7-8 and the J gene is TRBJ2-3, and 7 junction bases match TRBD2. This clonotype was obtained from a woman aged 18-30 years in good health. The CDR3 has the sequence CASSHPLVAGANLNTQYF. The DNA sequence follows: TGTGCCAGCAGCCACCCCCTCGTGGCGGGAGCTAATTTGAATACGCAGTATTTT.